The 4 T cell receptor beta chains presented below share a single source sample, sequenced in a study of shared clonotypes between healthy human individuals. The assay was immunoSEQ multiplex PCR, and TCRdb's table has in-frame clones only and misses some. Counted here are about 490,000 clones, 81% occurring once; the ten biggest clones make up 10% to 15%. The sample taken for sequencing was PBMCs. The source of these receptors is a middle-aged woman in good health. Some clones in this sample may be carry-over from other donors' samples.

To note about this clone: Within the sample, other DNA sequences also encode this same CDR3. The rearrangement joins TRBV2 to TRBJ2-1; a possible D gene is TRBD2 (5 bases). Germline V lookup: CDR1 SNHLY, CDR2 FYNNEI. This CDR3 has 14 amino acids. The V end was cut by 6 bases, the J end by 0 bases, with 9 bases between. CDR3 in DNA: TGTGCCAGCAGGAGGGAGAACTCCTACAATGAGCAGTTCTTC. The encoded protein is CASRRENSYNEQFF.

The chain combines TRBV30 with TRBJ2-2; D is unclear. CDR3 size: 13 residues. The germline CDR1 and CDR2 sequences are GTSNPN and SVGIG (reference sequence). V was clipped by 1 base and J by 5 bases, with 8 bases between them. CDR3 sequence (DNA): TGTGCCTGGAGTGCGACATCTACCGGGGAGCTGTTTTTT. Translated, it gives CAWSATSTGELFF.

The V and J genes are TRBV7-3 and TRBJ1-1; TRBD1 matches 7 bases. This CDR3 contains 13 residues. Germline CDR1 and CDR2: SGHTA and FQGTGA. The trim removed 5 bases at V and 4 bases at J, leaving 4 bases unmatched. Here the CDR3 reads CASSPDRSTEAFF. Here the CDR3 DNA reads TGTGCCAGCAGCCCGGACAGGAGCACTGAAGCTTTCTTT.

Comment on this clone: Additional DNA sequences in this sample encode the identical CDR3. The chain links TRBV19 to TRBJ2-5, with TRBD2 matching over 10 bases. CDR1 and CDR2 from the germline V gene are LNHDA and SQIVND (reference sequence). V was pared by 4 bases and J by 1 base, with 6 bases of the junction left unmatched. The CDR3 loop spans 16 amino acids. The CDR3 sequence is CASSTRLAGGQETQYF. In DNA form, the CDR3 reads TGTGCCAGTAGTACAAGACTAGCGGGTGGCCAAGAGACCCAGTACTTC. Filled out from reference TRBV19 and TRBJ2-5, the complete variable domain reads DGGITQSPKYLFRKEGQNVTLSCEQNLNHDAMYWYRQDPGQGLRLIYYSQIVNDFQKGDIAEGYSVSREKKESFPLTVTSAQKNPTAFYLCASSTRLAGGQETQYFGPGTRLLVL.